This entry describes one T cell receptor beta chain. Its cognate antigen has yet to be identified. It has no much larger one-base neighbor in the sample; base qualities were not kept. Its CDR3 holds 15 amino acids, cysteine through phenylalanine. Only the CDR3 portion is preserved as DNA: 45 bases, with reading frame beginning at the first base. CDR1 and CDR2, per the germline V gene, are SGHTA and FQGNSA. Trimming at the junction amounts to 2 bases on V and 0 bases on J, and the germline ends lie 8 bases apart. This record belongs to a study of T-cell reconstitution after alpha-beta-depleted transplantation in children (dated by TCRdb to 2016 to 2018). In the study overall: T-cell immune reconstitution after TCRalphabeta/CD19-depleted allogeneic hematopoietic cell transplantation in children was quantitatively tracked in the study by means of TCR repertoire profiling.

The method was PCR. For sequencing, an Illumina HiSeq 2500 was employed. TCR library preparation used molecular barcoding, with unique molecular identifiers applied to normalize quantification of the TCRbeta repertoire. Using fastp at Q25 and MiXCR, TCRdb reprocessed the public reads and kept productive beta chains. Rows are unified per CDR3 protein, each entry keeping the most common DNA and genes. The sample includes 190,000 or so distinct CDR3 sequences, with about 6.8% observed a single time. Approximately 2.9% of the sample comes from the top ten. The sample here was PBMCs from the stem cell graft donor, taken from the stem cell graft. This TCR was recovered from a human donor who donated a stem cell graft to a child with Wiskott-Aldrich syndrome. The rearrangement combines TRBV7-2 with TRBJ2-1, with no confidently assigned D gene. Here the CDR3 is given as CASSLILGSYNEQFF. In nucleotide form, the sequence is TGTGCCAGCAGCTTAATCCTGGGCTCCTACAATGAGCAGTTCTTC.